Here is one T cell receptor beta chain with its context. Its antigen has not been determined. No base quality values were provided; no much bigger clone lies one nucleotide off. The sample belongs to a study of TIL therapy for anti-PD-1-resistant metastatic lung cancer (dated by TCRdb to the early 2020s). Looking at the study overall: Tumors were collected before any PD-1/PD-L1 blockade, after which patients were given nivolumab, and patients who progressed were given lymphodepletion, an infusion of expanded TIL and IL-2. A median non-synonymous tumor mutation burden of 1.5 mutations per megabase was determined across the cohort by whole-exome sequencing. Most of the cohort had lung adenocarcinoma, several tumors were EGFR-mutant and two were ALK-rearranged, and half of the patients were current or former smokers. T cell receptor beta sequencing of tumor and peripheral blood was used to follow clonotypes across the tumor, the expanded TIL product and serial blood samples. Enrolled patients had a median age of about 50 years (range about 38-85) and a median tumor PD-L1 proportion score of over 5.5%. The paper as a whole reports these results and caveats: The study protocol defined all tumor marker inferences as exploratory. The baseline peripheral repertoire was partially replaced by infused TIL clonotypes, which then decayed over months, and no apparent association between persistence and response was found. The cohort was highly selected, including more treatment-naive, never-smoker and oncogene-addicted patients than is typical, which limits generalizability.

The V end gives up 3 bases and the J end 2 bases, leaving 3 bases in the junction not matched to a gene. The germline V gene (reference sequence) specifies LNHDA as CDR1 and SQIVND as CDR2. Reading from cysteine to phenylalanine, the CDR3 counts 16 amino acids. Only CDR3 DNA remains: 48 bases, in frame from the first base. The time point label for this specimen denotes: pre-treatment sample, taken before nivolumab and TIL therapy. A phase I trial run at two centers enrolled adults with stage 4 NSCLC between October 2017 and 2020. The samples were obtained from a phase I trial that was single-arm and open-label and tested tumor-infiltrating lymphocyte therapy combined with nivolumab in advanced non-small cell lung cancer. Blood mononuclear cells were isolated from EDTA tubes by Ficoll gradient and were snap-frozen as pellets, and DNA was extracted with a Qiagen mini-prep kit. The immunoSEQ v3 hsTCRB kit was used to amplify TCR beta CDR3 regions from genomic DNA through bias-controlled multiplex PCR. An Illumina NextSeq 500 was used to sequence the TCR libraries, reaching approximately 2.1 million read pairs at survey level or about 4.5-6.5 million at deep level. Turning to the authors' computational methods: V, D and J genes were assigned, non-productive sequences were removed, and clonality was reported by immunoSEQ Analyzer software. Repertoires were compared using productive Simpson clonality and Morisita overlap index of productive TRB rearrangements between infused TIL and blood. Absolute clonotype counts in blood were estimated as lymphocyte count times CD3+ fraction times the clone's productive frequency. The clones in this table, taken by TCRdb from immuneACCESS, are in-frame only. Not every clone is retained; where verified, under half of the shortfall comes from an unresolved V gene, and the cause of the rest is unknown. Clonal size and the V and J genes are those of that table, whereas D and trimming came from the DNA. This sample holds about 50,000 clones; just over 85% were observed only once. Approximately 5% of the sample goes to the ten largest clones.

The chain is encoded by TRBV19 joined to TRBJ2-2; TRBD2 fits 10 bases in the junction. The specimen comprised blood, sampled at baseline. This receptor was taken from a person between 25 and 80 years old with non-small cell lung cancer. The DNA reads TGTGCCAGTAGTATTTGGACTAGCGGAAACACCGGGGAGCTGTTTTTT. This gives the protein CASSIWTSGNTGELFF.